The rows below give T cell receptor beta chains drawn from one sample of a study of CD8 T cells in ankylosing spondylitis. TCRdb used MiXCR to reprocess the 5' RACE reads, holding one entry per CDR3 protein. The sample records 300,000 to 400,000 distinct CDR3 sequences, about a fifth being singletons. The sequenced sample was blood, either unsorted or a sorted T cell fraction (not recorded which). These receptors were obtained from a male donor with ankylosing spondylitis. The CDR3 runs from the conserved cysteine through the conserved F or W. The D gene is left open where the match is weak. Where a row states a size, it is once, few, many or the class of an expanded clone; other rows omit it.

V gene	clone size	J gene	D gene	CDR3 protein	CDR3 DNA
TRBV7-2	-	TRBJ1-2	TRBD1	CASSIPGQAVGYTF	TGTGCCAGCAGCATACCGGGACAGGCGGTTGGCTACACCTTC
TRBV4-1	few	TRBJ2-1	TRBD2	CASGGLAVNNEQFF	TGCGCCAGCGGAGGTCTAGCGGTTAACAATGAGCAGTTCTTC
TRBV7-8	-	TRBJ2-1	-	CASSLQGLLLDEQFF	TGTGCCAGCAGCCTCCAGGGGCTCCTCCTGGATGAGCAGTTCTTC
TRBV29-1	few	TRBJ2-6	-	CSVNRVGANVLTF	TGCAGCGTTAACAGGGTTGGGGCCAACGTCCTGACTTTC
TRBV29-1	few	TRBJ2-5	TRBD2	CSTRVAGGETQYF	TGCAGCACCCGGGTAGCGGGAGGGGAGACCCAGTACTTC
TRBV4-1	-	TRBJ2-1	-	CASSQDNAGSLDEQFF	TGCGCCAGCAGCCAAGATAACGCGGGGTCGTTGGATGAGCAGTTCTTC
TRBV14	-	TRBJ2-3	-	CASSPGPRFTDTQYF	TGTGCCAGCAGCCCGGGACCGAGATTCACAGATACGCAGTATTTT
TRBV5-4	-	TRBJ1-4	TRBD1	CASSLVTGGNSATNEKLFF	TGTGCCAGCAGCTTGGTCACAGGGGGTAACTCTGCAACTAATGAAAAACTGTTTTTT
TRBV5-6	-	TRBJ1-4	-	CASSLTGRNEKLFF	TGTGCCAGCAGCTTAACGGGACGAAATGAAAAACTGTTTTTT
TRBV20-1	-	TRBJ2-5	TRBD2	CSARDAGGGLETQYF	TGCAGTGCTAGAGATGCGGGGGGAGGTTTGGAGACCCAGTACTTC
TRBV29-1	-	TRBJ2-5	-	CSVAGAQTQYF	TGCAGCGTTGCCGGGGCTCAGACCCAGTACTTC
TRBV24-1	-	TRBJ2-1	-	CATSAPESSYNEQFF	TGTGCCACCAGTGCTCCGGAGAGCTCCTACAATGAGCAGTTCTTC
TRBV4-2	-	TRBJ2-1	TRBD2	CASSQDDFSGRAYEQFF	TGTGCCAGCAGCCAAGATGATTTTAGCGGGAGGGCGTATGAGCAGTTCTTC
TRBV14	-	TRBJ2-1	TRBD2	CASSQALPQAGGRNEQFF	TGTGCCAGCAGCCAAGCACTTCCTCAAGCGGGAGGGCGTAATGAGCAGTTCTTC
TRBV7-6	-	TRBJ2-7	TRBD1	CASSLEGAIVF	TGTGCCAGCAGCTTAGAGGGGGCGATCGTTTTC
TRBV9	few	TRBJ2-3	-	CASSVRGRDTQYF	TGTGCCAGCAGCGTAAGAGGGCGGGATACGCAGTATTTT
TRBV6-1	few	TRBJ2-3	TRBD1	CASSTQSDRGRDTQYF	TGTGCCAGCAGTACCCAATCTGACAGGGGGCGAGATACGCAGTATTTT
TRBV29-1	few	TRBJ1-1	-	CSAKDKVNTEAFF	TGCAGCGCTAAAGACAAAGTGAACACTGAAGCTTTCTTT
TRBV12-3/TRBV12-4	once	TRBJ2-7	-	CASRQVGGVSEQYF	TGTGCCAGCAGGCAGGTGGGCGGGGTAAGCGAGCAGTACTTC
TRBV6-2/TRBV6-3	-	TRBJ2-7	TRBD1	CASSSGTGNTYEQYF	TGTGCCAGCAGTTCGGGGACAGGTAACACCTACGAGCAGTACTTC
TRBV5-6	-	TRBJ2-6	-	CASSLVGAYGANVLTF	TGTGCCAGCAGCTTGGTGGGGGCGTACGGGGCCAACGTCCTGACTTTC
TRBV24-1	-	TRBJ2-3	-	CATSDPSRGAVGDTQYF	TGTGCCACCAGTGACCCCTCTCGAGGGGCGGTGGGAGATACGCAGTATTTT
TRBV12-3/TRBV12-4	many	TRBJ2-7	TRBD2	CASSRLAASSYEQYF	TGTGCCAGCAGTAGACTAGCGGCGAGCTCCTACGAGCAGTACTTC
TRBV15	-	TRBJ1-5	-	CATSRPGHQPQHF	TGTGCCACCAGCAGGCCAGGGCATCAGCCCCAGCATTTT
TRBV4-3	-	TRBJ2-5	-	CASSLLQNQETQYF	TGCGCCAGCAGCCTCCTGCAAAATCAAGAGACCCAGTACTTC
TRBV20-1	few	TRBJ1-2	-	CSARLPGSYGYTF	TGCAGTGCTAGGCTTCCGGGAAGCTATGGCTACACCTTC
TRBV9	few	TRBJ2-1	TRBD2	CASSARTSGYNEQFF	TGTGCCAGCAGCGCGAGGACTAGCGGGTACAATGAGCAGTTCTTC
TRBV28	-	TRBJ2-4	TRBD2	CASSPWTSGMNIQYF	TGTGCCAGCAGTCCATGGACTAGCGGGATGAACATTCAGTACTTC
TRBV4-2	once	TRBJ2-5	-	CASSQEAIQETQYF	TGTGCCAGCAGCCAAGAGGCTATCCAAGAGACCCAGTACTTC